This T cell receptor (beta chain) was observed in a study of cytomegalovirus exposure and HLA in healthy donors. This clone was found once. V was shortened by 8 bases and J by 3 bases, with 14 bases between the two germline ends. CDR1 is MNHNY, CDR2 SVGAGI, per germline (reference sequence). CDR3 length equals 13 residues. Primers for the PCR totalled 60 Vbeta and 13 Jbeta. Profiling relied on immunoSEQ multiplex PCR, and the TCRdb table lists in-frame clones only, not all of them. This sample has 150,000 to 200,000 clones; roughly 80% occur once, and the top ten carry roughly 6%. At the time of sampling, donors were nominally healthy, though unrecorded immune exposures were likely.

The rearrangement joins TRBV6-6 to TRBJ2-7, with D possibly matching TRBD1 (5 bases). The sequencing input was PBMCs. The sequence was obtained from a woman between 45 and 65 years old in good health and CMV-seropositive. The CDR3 DNA follows: TGTGCCAGCTCACAGGCAGGGCACTACGAGCAGTACTTC. This translates into CASSQAGHYEQYF.